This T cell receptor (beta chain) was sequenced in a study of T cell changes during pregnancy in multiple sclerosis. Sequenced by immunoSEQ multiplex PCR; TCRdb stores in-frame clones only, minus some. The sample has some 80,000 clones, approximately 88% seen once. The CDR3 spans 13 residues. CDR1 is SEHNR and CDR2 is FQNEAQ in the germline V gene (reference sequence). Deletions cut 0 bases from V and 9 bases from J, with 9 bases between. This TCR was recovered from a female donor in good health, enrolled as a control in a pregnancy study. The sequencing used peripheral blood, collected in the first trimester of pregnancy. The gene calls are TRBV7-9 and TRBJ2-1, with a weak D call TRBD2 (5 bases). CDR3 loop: CASSLARVGEQFF. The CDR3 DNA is TGTGCCAGCAGCTTAGCGAGGGTAGGTGAGCAGTTCTTC.